A selection of T cell receptor beta chains follows, all from one sample in a study of T cell responses to AZD1222 COVID-19 vaccine. Data came from immunoSEQ multiplex PCR; TCRdb stores just in-frame clones and leaves some out. The data contain 150,000 to 250,000 clones, 93% of them singletons. The sequencing here drew on peripheral blood, taken 28 days after the second AZD1222 dose. These receptors were collected from an adult who received the AZD1222 COVID-19 vaccine. Both conserved end residues are part of each CDR3. The order of the fields is D gene, V gene, CDR3 length, J gene, clone size, CDR3 protein, CDR3 DNA. A D gene is named only where the DNA matches it firmly. For some rows the clone size is stated as once, few or many, or as a class when expanded; others skip it.

NA	TRBV11-2	15	TRBJ1-5	NA	CASSLTRLSNQPQHF	TGTGCCAGCAGCCTGACACGACTTAGCAATCAGCCCCAGCATTTT
TRBD2	TRBV6-5	15	TRBJ2-2	NA	CASSRGTSVTGELFF	TGTGCCAGCAGTCGAGGGACTAGCGTCACCGGGGAGCTGTTTTTT
NA	TRBV27	15	TRBJ1-5	NA	CASSFGPIGNQPQHF	TGTGCCAGCAGTTTCGGCCCCATAGGGAATCAGCCCCAGCATTTT
NA	TRBV12-5	12	TRBJ1-5	few	CASGSRNQPQHF	TGTGCTAGTGGCTCCCGTAATCAGCCCCAGCATTTT
TRBD1	TRBV2	15	TRBJ1-1	NA	CASSGWTGGGTEAFF	TGTGCCAGCAGTGGGTGGACAGGGGGGGGCACTGAAGCTTTCTTT
TRBD1	TRBV5-8	14	TRBJ2-7	NA	CASSPGQGRHEQYF	TGTGCCAGCAGCCCCGGACAGGGGCGGCACGAGCAGTACTTC
NA	TRBV7-8	13	TRBJ1-4	NA	CASSLGGREKLFF	TGTGCCAGCAGCTTGGGGGGTCGTGAAAAACTGTTTTTT
NA	TRBV5-1	14	TRBJ1-3	NA	CASSERNSGNTIYF	TGCGCCAGCAGCGAGCGAAACTCTGGAAACACCATATATTTT
NA	TRBV7-3	16	TRBJ2-2	NA	CASSLNGGGGTGELFF	TGTGCCAGCAGCTTAAACGGCGGGGGCGGCACCGGGGAGCTGTTTTTT
NA	TRBV5-1	16	TRBJ1-6	NA	CASSLGPQGSNSPLHF	TGCGCCAGCAGCTTGGGTCCCCAGGGGAGTAATTCACCCCTCCACTTT
TRBD2	TRBV12-3/TRBV12-4	11	TRBJ2-3	NA	CASTGRDTRYF	TGTGCCAGCACCGGGAGGGATACGCGGTATTTT
NA	TRBV2	14	TRBJ1-2	NA	CARAKYREAEGYTF	TGTGCCAGAGCGAAATACAGGGAGGCGGAGGGCTACACCTTC
NA	TRBV3-1/TRBV3-2	16	TRBJ2-7	once	CASSQWTRGGSYEQYF	TGTGCCAGCAGCCAATGGACCCGAGGCGGCTCCTACGAGCAGTACTTC
NA	TRBV7-9	13	TRBJ1-6	NA	CASRLTVNSPLHF	TGTGCCAGCAGGTTGACAGTCAATTCACCCCTCCACTTT
TRBD2	TRBV5-1	15	TRBJ2-7	NA	CASTTSGASSYEQYF	TGCGCCAGCACCACTAGCGGGGCGAGCTCCTACGAGCAGTACTTC
NA	TRBV21-1	15	TRBJ1-5	NA	CASSKWDRSNQPQHF	TGTGCCAGCAGCAAATGGGACAGGAGCAATCAGCCCCAGCATTTT
NA	TRBV6-5	14	TRBJ1-4	NA	CASKDIQANEKLFF	TGTGCCAGCAAGGACATCCAGGCGAATGAAAAACTGTTTTTT
NA	TRBV19	17	TRBJ1-5	NA	CASSRDSPIIGNQPQHF	TGTGCCAGTAGTCGGGATTCCCCCATAATAGGCAATCAGCCCCAGCATTTT
NA	TRBV5-1	16	TRBJ2-6	NA	CASSLAPAPGANVLTF	TGCGCCAGCAGCTTAGCTCCCGCTCCTGGGGCCAACGTCCTGACTTTC
NA	TRBV15	14	TRBJ1-1	NA	CATSRVVLNTEAFF	TGTGCCACCAGCAGAGTTGTACTGAACACTGAAGCTTTCTTT
NA	TRBV7-2	15	TRBJ2-6	NA	CASSLGGTGANVLTF	TGTGCCAGCAGCTTGGGGGGTACTGGGGCCAACGTCCTGACTTTC
NA	TRBV6-5	14	TRBJ1-1	NA	CASSSVLGRTEAFF	TGTGCCAGCAGTTCCGTATTGGGTAGGACTGAAGCTTTCTTT
NA	TRBV28	13	TRBJ2-7	NA	CASRTSHTYEQYF	TGTGCCAGCAGAACCTCCCACACCTACGAGCAGTACTTC
NA	TRBV15	12	TRBJ2-1	NA	CATSRGQIEQFF	TGTGCCACCAGCAGAGGGCAGATTGAGCAGTTCTTC
TRBD2	TRBV19	16	TRBJ2-7	NA	CASSIGTSGGSYEQYF	TGTGCCAGTAGTATAGGGACTAGCGGTGGATCCTACGAGCAGTACTTC
TRBD1	TRBV29-1	11	TRBJ2-5	NA	CSAEIGGQPDF	TGCAGCGCCGAAATAGGGGGCCAGCCGGACTTC
TRBD1	TRBV3-1/TRBV3-2	15	TRBJ2-3	NA	CASSLRTGLADTQYF	TGTGCCAGCAGCCTGAGGACAGGTTTGGCAGATACGCAGTATTTT
NA	TRBV19	14	TRBJ1-4	NA	CASSDRRNPEKLFF	TGTGCCAGTAGTGACAGGCGCAATCCTGAAAAACTGTTTTTT
NA	TRBV7-6	15	TRBJ1-1	NA	CASKLEAGPNTEAFF	TGTGCCAGCAAGTTAGAGGCAGGGCCGAACACTGAAGCTTTCTTT
NA	TRBV7-8	16	TRBJ1-5	NA	CASSTHRDRENQPQHF	TGTGCCAGCAGCACGCACCGGGATAGAGAAAATCAGCCCCAGCATTTT
TRBD1	TRBV9	14	TRBJ1-4	NA	CASGSRGQNEKLFF	TGTGCCAGCGGATCCAGGGGGCAAAATGAAAAACTGTTTTTT
NA	TRBV6-2/TRBV6-3	13	TRBJ2-5	NA	CASSYETVGTQYF	TGTGCCAGCAGTTACGAGACAGTGGGAACCCAGTACTTC
NA	TRBV6-5	16	TRBJ1-3	NA	CASSYGSGHSGNTIYF	TGTGCCAGCAGTTACGGATCAGGCCACTCTGGAAACACCATATATTTT
NA	TRBV10-3	17	TRBJ2-5	NA	CAISEEKKWYYQETQYF	TGTGCCATCAGTGAGGAGAAGAAGTGGTATTACCAAGAGACCCAGTACTTC
NA	TRBV11-2	14	TRBJ1-5	NA	CASSQTGGNQPQHF	TGTGCCAGCAGCCAAACCGGGGGCAATCAGCCCCAGCATTTT
NA	TRBV5-8	18	TRBJ1-4	NA	CASSHWDTGGDANEKLFF	TGTGCCAGCAGCCACTGGGACACCGGAGGGGATGCTAATGAAAAACTGTTTTTT
NA	TRBV6-2/TRBV6-3	18	TRBJ1-6	NA	CASSYAPFGAGQNSPLHF	TGTGCCAGCAGTTACGCACCCTTTGGGGCAGGTCAAAATTCACCCCTCCACTTT
NA	TRBV7-6	14	TRBJ2-3	NA	CASSRAQQKDTQYF	TGTGCCAGCTCCCGGGCCCAGCAGAAGGATACGCAGTATTTT
NA	TRBV7-9	13	TRBJ1-1	NA	CASSRQENTEAFF	TGTGCCAGCAGTCGACAGGAGAACACTGAAGCTTTCTTT
NA	TRBV27	15	TRBJ1-6	NA	CASSLPGGDNSPLHF	TGTGCCAGCAGTTTGCCTGGCGGGGATAATTCACCCCTCCACTTT
TRBD1	TRBV3-1/TRBV3-2	15	TRBJ2-5	NA	CASSRPPGQQETQYF	TGTGCCAGCAGCCGCCCCCCGGGACAGCAAGAGACCCAGTACTTC
TRBD1	TRBV6-5	14	TRBJ1-2	NA	CASSYRGQGYGYTF	TGTGCCAGCAGTTACAGGGGACAGGGGTATGGCTACACCTTC
NA	TRBV6-5	12	TRBJ2-7	NA	CASADNPYEQYF	TGTGCCAGCGCCGACAATCCCTACGAGCAGTACTTC
NA	TRBV18	14	TRBJ1-1	once	CASSPPALNTEAFF	TGTGCCAGCTCACCCCCTGCCCTGAACACTGAAGCTTTCTTT
NA	TRBV9	16	TRBJ1-4	NA	CASSVAGAGSGEKLFF	TGTGCCAGCAGCGTAGCCGGGGCCGGTAGCGGGGAAAAACTGTTTTTT
NA	TRBV15	13	TRBJ2-2	NA	CATSRDRAGELFF	TGTGCCACCAGCAGAGATAGGGCCGGGGAGCTGTTTTTT
TRBD2	TRBV4-1	16	TRBJ2-5	once	CASSQGPGTSHKTQYF	TGCGCCAGCAGCCAGGGGCCCGGGACTAGTCATAAGACCCAGTACTTC
NA	TRBV12-3/TRBV12-4	13	TRBJ1-3	NA	CASRQFSGNTIYF	TGTGCCAGCAGACAGTTTTCTGGAAACACCATATATTTT
NA	TRBV5-1	17	TRBJ2-7	NA	CASSLLPQNQGSYEQYF	TGCGCCAGCAGCTTGTTACCACAGAATCAGGGTTCCTACGAGCAGTACTTC
NA	TRBV6-5	15	TRBJ2-5	NA	CASSYTGAPKETQYF	TGTGCCAGCAGTTACACGGGGGCCCCAAAAGAGACCCAGTACTTC
NA	TRBV28	16	TRBJ1-5	NA	CASSPPRQRSNQPQHF	TGTGCCAGCAGTCCACCCCGACAGAGGAGCAATCAGCCCCAGCATTTT
NA	TRBV5-5	14	TRBJ1-2	once	CASSPDSLVLGYTF	TGTGCCAGCAGCCCGGACAGTTTGGTCTTGGGCTACACCTTC
NA	TRBV30	12	TRBJ1-1	NA	CAWSVTGTEAFF	TGTGCCTGGAGTGTGACGGGGACTGAAGCTTTCTTT
NA	TRBV7-2	12	TRBJ1-4	NA	CASSFGREKLFF	TGTGCCAGCAGCTTCGGGCGGGAAAAACTGTTTTTT